The present T cell receptor beta chain was sequenced within a study of blood T cells in healthy people across ages. It was with a sample-barcoded 5' primer and a J-beta primer mix that a second PCR of about 6 to 12 cycles was run. All cDNA molecules were each tagged by a template-switch adaptor with 12 random nucleotides. A single record per CDR3 protein comes from TCRdb applying MiXCR to the 5' RACE reads. The table has about 1.8 million distinct CDR3 sequences, approximately 50% seen once. This clonotype showed up many times. Its antigen remains unidentified. Study-level findings and limits: Diversity of TCR beta per million T cells declined in a roughly linear way with age.

Caucasian individuals from Russia who were healthy and aged about 6 to 95 acted as donors. Samples each had at least 5.5 micrograms of total RNA extracted. This CDR3 has 14 amino acids. The J segment lost 1 base and the V segment lost 5 bases, leaving 4 bases of the junction unmatched. The germline gives CDR1 LGHDT, CDR2 YNNKEL (reference sequence). The clonotype originates from a woman aged 40 to 50 in good health. J is TRBJ2-5 and V is TRBV3-1; 7 positions agree with TRBD1. What was sequenced was blood. The CDR3 loop reads CASSNRQGQETQYF. CDR3 coding DNA: TGTGCCAGCAGCAACCGACAGGGCCAAGAGACCCAGTACTTC.